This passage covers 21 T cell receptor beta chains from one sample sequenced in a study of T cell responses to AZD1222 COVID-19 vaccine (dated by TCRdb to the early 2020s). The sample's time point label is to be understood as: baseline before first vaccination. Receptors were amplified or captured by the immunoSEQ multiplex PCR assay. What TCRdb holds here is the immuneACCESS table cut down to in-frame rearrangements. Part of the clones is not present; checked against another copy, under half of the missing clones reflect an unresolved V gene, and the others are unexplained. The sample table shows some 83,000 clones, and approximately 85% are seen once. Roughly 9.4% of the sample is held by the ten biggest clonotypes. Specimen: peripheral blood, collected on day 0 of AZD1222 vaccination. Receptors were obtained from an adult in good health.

The CDR3 sequence is CASSTVGTANYGYTF. The CDR3 region has the DNA TGTGCCAGCAGTACGGTTGGGACAGCTAACTATGGCTACACCTTC. The chain combines TRBV27 with TRBJ1-2, with 7 bases identical to TRBD1. This CDR3 has 15 amino acids. Per the germline V gene, CDR1 is MNHEY and CDR2 is SMNVEV (reference sequence). With V trimmed by 5 bases and J by 0 bases, 6 bases remained unmatched.

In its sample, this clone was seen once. CDR3 amino acids: CASSYLRENTGELFF. CDR3 nucleotides: TGTGCCAGCAGTTATCTCCGGGAGAACACCGGGGAGCTGTTTTTT. V and J are TRBV6-6 and TRBJ2-2; D perhaps matches TRBD2 (5 bases). The CDR3 consists of 15 residues. CDR1 and CDR2 (germline): MNHNY, SVGAGI (reference sequence). With 3 bases removed from V and 1 base from J, the gap between germline ends came to 9 bases.

Written as DNA, the CDR3 is TGTGCCATCAGTGCCGGAAGCTCTGGGGCCAACGTCCTGACTTTC. The encoded protein is CAISAGSSGANVLTF. This sequence joins TRBV10-3 and TRBJ2-6, with D hard to call. The V end was cut by 4 bases, the J end by 0 bases, with 7 bases between. The CDR3 loop spans 15 amino acids. Per the germline V gene, CDR1 is ENHRY and CDR2 is SYGVKD.

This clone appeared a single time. For the CDR3, the DNA is TGTGCCAGCAGCCCAGCCGGCGGCACGAACACCGGGGAGCTGTTTTTT. Its translation: CASSPAGGTNTGELFF. This chain uses TRBV2 with TRBJ2-2; unclear D gene. The V gene's germline CDR1 is SNHLY and CDR2 FYNNEI. V gave up 6 bases and J gave up 0 bases, with 14 bases separating them. The CDR3 is 16 residues long.

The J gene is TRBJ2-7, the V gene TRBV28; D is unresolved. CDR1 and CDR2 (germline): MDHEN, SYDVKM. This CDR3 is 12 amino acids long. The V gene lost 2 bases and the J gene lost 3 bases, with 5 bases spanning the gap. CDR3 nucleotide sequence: TGTGCCAGCAGTTTACTAGACTACGAGCAGTACTTC. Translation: CASSLLDYEQYF.

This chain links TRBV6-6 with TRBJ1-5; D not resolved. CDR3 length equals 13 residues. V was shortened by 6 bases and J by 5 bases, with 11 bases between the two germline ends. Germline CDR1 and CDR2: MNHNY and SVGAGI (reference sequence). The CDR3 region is CASSHLRDQPQHF. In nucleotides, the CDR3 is TGTGCCAGCAGCCACCTCAGAGATCAGCCCCAGCATTTT.

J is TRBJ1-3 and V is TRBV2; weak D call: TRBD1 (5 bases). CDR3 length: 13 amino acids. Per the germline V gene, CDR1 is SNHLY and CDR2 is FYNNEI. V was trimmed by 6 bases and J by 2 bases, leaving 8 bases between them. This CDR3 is CASSGRAGNTIYF. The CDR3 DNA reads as TGTGCCAGCAGCGGCAGGGCTGGAAACACCATATATTTT.

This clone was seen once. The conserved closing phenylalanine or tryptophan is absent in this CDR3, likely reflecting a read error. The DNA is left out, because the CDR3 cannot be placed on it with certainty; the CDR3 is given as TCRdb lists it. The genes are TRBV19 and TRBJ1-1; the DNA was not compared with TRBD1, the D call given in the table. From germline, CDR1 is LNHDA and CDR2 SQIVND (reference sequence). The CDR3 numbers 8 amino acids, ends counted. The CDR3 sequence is CASSETTV.

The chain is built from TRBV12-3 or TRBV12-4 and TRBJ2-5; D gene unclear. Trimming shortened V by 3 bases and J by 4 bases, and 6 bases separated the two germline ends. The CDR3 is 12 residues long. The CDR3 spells CASSLVGETQYF. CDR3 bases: TGTGCCAGCAGTTTGGTGGGAGAGACCCAGTACTTC.

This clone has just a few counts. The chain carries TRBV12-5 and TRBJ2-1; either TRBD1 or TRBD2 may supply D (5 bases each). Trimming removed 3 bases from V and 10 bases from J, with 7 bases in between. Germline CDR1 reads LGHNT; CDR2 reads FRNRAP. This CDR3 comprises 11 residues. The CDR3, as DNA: TGTGCTAGTGGTTTCTGGGGGGAGCAGTTCTTC. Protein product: CASGFWGEQFF.

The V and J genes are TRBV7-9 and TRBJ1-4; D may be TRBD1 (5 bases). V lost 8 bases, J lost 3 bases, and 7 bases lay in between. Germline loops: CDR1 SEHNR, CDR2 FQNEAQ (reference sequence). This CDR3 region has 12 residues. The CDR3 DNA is TGTGCCAGCGGGGCAGCTAATGAAAAACTGTTTTTT. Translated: CASGAANEKLFF.

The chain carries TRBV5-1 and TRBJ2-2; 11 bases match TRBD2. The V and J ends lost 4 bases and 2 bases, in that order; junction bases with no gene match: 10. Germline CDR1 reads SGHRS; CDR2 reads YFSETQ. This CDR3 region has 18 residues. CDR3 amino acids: CASSRTGLAAANTGELFF. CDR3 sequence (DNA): TGCGCCAGCAGCCGAACGGGACTAGCGGCCGCAAACACCGGGGAGCTGTTTTTT.

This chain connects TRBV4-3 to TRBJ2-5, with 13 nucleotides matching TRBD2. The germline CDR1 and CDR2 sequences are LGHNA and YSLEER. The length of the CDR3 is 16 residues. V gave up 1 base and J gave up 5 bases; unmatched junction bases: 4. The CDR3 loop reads CASSQGTSGSLETQYF. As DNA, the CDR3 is TGCGCCAGCAGCCAAGGGACTAGCGGGAGTCTGGAGACCCAGTACTTC.

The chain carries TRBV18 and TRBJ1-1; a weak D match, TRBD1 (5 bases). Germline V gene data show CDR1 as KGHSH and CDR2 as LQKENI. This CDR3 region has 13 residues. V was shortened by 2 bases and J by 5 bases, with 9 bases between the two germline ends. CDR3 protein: CASSPGGSTEAFF. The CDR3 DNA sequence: TGTGCCAGCTCACCAGGGGGGTCGACTGAAGCTTTCTTT. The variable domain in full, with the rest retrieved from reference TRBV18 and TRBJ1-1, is NAGVMQNPRHLVRRRGQEARLRCSPMKGHSHVYWYRQLPEEGLKFMVYLQKENIIDESGMPKERFSAEFPKEGPSILRIQQVVRGDSAAYFCASSPGGSTEAFFGQGTRLTVV.

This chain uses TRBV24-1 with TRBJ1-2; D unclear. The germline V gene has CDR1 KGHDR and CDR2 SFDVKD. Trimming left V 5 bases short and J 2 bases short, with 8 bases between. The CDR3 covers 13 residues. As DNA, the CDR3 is TGTGCCACCAGTGGTGAGGAGAACTATGGCTACACCTTC. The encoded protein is CATSGEENYGYTF.

The CDR3 protein is CASSVDFSGNTIYF. CDR3 nucleotide sequence: TGTGCCAGCAGCGTTGACTTCTCTGGAAACACCATATATTTT. This chain links TRBV9 with TRBJ1-3; D is ambiguous. This CDR3 spans 14 amino acids. Germline CDR1 SGDLS, CDR2 YYNGEE. V was trimmed by 2 bases and J by 0 bases, leaving 6 bases between them.

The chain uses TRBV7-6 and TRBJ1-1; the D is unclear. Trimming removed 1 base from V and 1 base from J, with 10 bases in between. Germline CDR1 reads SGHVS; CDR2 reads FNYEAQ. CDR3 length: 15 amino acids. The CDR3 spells CASSLGLGKNTEAFF. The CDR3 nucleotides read TGTGCCAGCAGCTTAGGGCTGGGTAAGAACACTGAAGCTTTCTTT.

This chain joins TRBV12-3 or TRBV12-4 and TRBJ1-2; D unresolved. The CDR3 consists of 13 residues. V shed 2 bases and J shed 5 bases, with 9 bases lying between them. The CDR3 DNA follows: TGTGCCAGCAGTTTACTGGTATTATATGGCTACACCTTC. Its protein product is CASSLLVLYGYTF.

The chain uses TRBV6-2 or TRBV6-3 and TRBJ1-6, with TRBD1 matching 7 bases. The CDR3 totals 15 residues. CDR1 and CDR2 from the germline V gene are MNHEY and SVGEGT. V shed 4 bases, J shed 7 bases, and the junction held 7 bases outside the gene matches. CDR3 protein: CASSSTGTENSPLHF. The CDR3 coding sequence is TGTGCCAGCAGTTCAACCGGGACAGAGAATTCACCCCTCCACTTT.

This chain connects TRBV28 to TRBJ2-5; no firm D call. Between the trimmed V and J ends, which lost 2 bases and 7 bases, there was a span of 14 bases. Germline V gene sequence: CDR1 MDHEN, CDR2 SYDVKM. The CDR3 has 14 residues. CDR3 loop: CASSLGEVLGTQYF. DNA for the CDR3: TGTGCCAGCAGTTTAGGAGAGGTACTGGGGACCCAGTACTTC.

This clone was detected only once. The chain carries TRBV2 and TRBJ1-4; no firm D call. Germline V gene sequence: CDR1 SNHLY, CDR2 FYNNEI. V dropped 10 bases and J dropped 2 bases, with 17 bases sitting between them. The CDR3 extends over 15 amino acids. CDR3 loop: CATGETLRTNEKLFF. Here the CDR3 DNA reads TGTGCCACCGGGGAGACTTTGAGGACTAATGAAAAACTGTTTTTT.